The clone carrying this T cell receptor beta chain has a handful of counts. Its specificity is unknown. CDR3 size: 12 residues. Germline V gene data show CDR1 as MNHEY and CDR2 as SVGEGT. Trimming removed 2 bases at V and 8 bases at J, with 7 bases between. This entry belongs to a study of T cells after yellow fever vaccination. Findings and caveats of the study: Within FACS-sorted repertoires, abundant clonotypes contaminating from the bulk population could be present.

MiXCR was run by TCRdb on the 5' RACE reads, yielding one entry per CDR3 protein. The table has 200,000 to 300,000 distinct CDR3 sequences, about an eighth seen once. The sample in question was CD4+ T cells sorted from PBMCs, obtained 45 days after the yellow fever booster vaccination. This rearrangement joins TRBV6-2 or TRBV6-3 to TRBJ2-1; D is perhaps TRBD1 (6 bases). The TCR comes from a man aged 25-45 years who received the YFV17D yellow fever vaccine. The CDR3 reads CASSYRGYEQFF. CDR3 in DNA: TGTGCCAGCAGTTACAGGGGGTATGAGCAGTTCTTC.